The T cell receptor beta chain described here comes from a study of blood T cell repertoires in COVID-19. Data came from immunoSEQ multiplex PCR; TCRdb stores just in-frame clones and leaves some out. The repertoire has 350,000 to 400,000 clones, around 88% of them found once; the top ten carry under 8.5%. The TCR comes from a woman aged 55 to 70 with COVID-19, enrolled during active disease. The material sequenced was peripheral blood.

The CDR3 spells CASKDQGTGYQPQHF. DNA of the CDR3: TGTGCCAGTAAGGATCAGGGGACAGGGTATCAGCCCCAGCATTTT. This chain links TRBV19 with TRBJ1-5, with TRBD1 identical over 9 bases. V shed 7 bases, J shed 5 bases, and the junction held 9 bases outside the gene matches. The germline CDR1 and CDR2 sequences are LNHDA and SQIVND (reference sequence). The CDR3 spans 15 residues.